Each of the 32 T cell receptor beta chains below was sequenced from the same sample in a study of CXCR3-negative and CXCR3-positive naive CD8 T cells. Findings and limits, study-wide: Higher TRB CDR3 hydrophobicity marked CXCR3-positive naive cells relative to CXCR3-negative naive cells.

Each TRB cDNA library was prepared by 5' RACE (with UMI labels). Each CDR3 protein gets one entry in TCRdb, which reprocessed the 5' RACE reads and gives no DNA. This sample lists about 51,000 distinct CDR3 sequences; its ten largest clones have about 0.5%. Antigens of these TCRs are unknown. The material sequenced was naive CXCR3+ CD8+ T cells from blood. The sample's subset: CD45RO-CCR7+CD27+CD95- naive CD8+ T cells expressing CXCR3 (TNR3+). The source is a human donor in good health. Some clones in this sample may be carry-over from other donors' samples.

V is TRBV12-5 and J is TRBJ2-7; as DNA is missing, the TRBD1 call by TCRdb cannot be tested. Germline V gene lookup returns CDR1 LGHNT and CDR2 FRNRAP. The CDR3 loop spans 13 amino acids. CDR3 protein: CASGWGTGGEQYF.

The V and J genes are TRBV29-1 and TRBJ2-7. CDR3 length: 12 residues. Germline CDR1 SQVTM, CDR2 ANQGSEA. CDR3: CSFRSFSYEQYF.

V usage is TRBV20-1 and J usage is TRBJ2-3; TCRdb names TRBD1, which stays unverified in the absence of DNA. Germline values: CDR1 DFQATT, CDR2 SNEGSKA (reference sequence). The CDR3 runs 13 residues. CDR3 protein: CSALTGWTDTQYF.

The chain joins TRBV28 to TRBJ2-1; the D gene TCRdb calls, TRBD1, cannot be checked with no DNA. Germline V gene lookup returns CDR1 MDHEN and CDR2 SYDVKM. The CDR3 sequence is 14 residues long. Here the CDR3 reads CASSLPKPGREQFF.

V gene TRBV9 combines with J gene TRBJ2-7; TCRdb's D call, TRBD1, is unchecked because there is no DNA. Looked up from germline, CDR1 is SGDLS and CDR2 is YYNGEE. The CDR3 totals 15 residues. The chain's CDR3 is CASSAGTTTFHEQYF.

J is TRBJ2-3 and V is TRBV28; the TRBD1 assignment by TCRdb is unverifiable without DNA. Germline loops: CDR1 MDHEN, CDR2 SYDVKM. CDR3 length equals 15 residues. CDR3 loop: CASSFGAGDTDTQYF.

The V call is TRBV6-5, the J call TRBJ2-3; TCRdb's assignment of TRBD1 cannot be checked, as there is no DNA. The germline CDR1 and CDR2 sequences are MNHEY and SVGAGI. The CDR3 covers 15 residues. CDR3 loop: CASSYLTGGTDTQYF.

The chain employs TRBV7-6 and TRBJ1-1. The CDR3 loop spans 16 amino acids. Germline CDR1 reads SGHVS; CDR2 reads FNYEAQ. The CDR3 spells CASSLATGREDTEAFF.

The J gene is TRBJ2-1, the V gene TRBV6-2 or TRBV6-3; TCRdb's assignment of TRBD1 cannot be checked, as there is no DNA. The germline CDR1 and CDR2 sequences are MNHEY and SVGEGT. The CDR3 extends over 15 amino acids. This CDR3 is CASSYGWGGRNEQFF.

The chain links TRBV6-2 or TRBV6-3 to TRBJ1-4. Germline V gene sequence: CDR1 MNHEY, CDR2 SVGEGT. The CDR3 totals 16 residues. CDR3: CASSYSKVLGSEKLFF.

The genes are TRBV7-9 and TRBJ2-7; TCRdb's D gene call, TRBD2, goes unchecked for lack of DNA. Per germline, CDR1 SEHNR and CDR2 FQNEAQ (reference sequence). This CDR3 is built from 15 residues. CDR3: CASLEQRGSSYEQYF. The whole variable domain, remainder taken from reference TRBV7-9 and TRBJ2-7, is DTGVSQNPRHKITKRGQNVTFRCDPISEHNRLYWYRQTLGQGPEFLTYFQNEAQLEKSRLLSDRFSAERPKGSFSTLEIQRTEQGDSAMYLCASLEQRGSSYEQYFGPGTRLTVT.

The CDR3 spells CSGITGTNEQFF. This chain links TRBV29-1 with TRBJ2-1; there is no DNA to check the TCRdb D call of TRBD1. The CDR3 is 12 residues long. CDR1 and CDR2 from the germline V gene are SQVTM and ANQGSEA.

Frequency places this clonotype as medium-sized. The V call is TRBV14, the J call TRBJ2-1. The CDR3 covers 12 residues. Germline loops: CDR1 SGHDN, CDR2 FVKESK. This chain's CDR3 is CASSQEENEQFF.

The chain carries TRBV14 and TRBJ2-1. This CDR3 has 15 amino acids. Germline CDR1 and CDR2: SGHDN and FVKESK. CDR3 sequence: CASSQDRNSYNEQFF.

The V gene is TRBV7-3, the J gene TRBJ2-6; the TRBD2 assignment by TCRdb is unverifiable without DNA. This CDR3 has 15 amino acids. CDR1 is SGHTA, CDR2 FQGTGA, per germline. CDR3 in amino acids: CATQGPHSGANVLTF.

This chain connects TRBV5-1 to TRBJ1-2. Germline lookup yields CDR1 SGHRS and CDR2 YFSETQ. The CDR3 contains 12 residues. The CDR3 sequence: CASRLRGEGYTF.

The V gene is TRBV7-9, the J gene TRBJ2-2; TCRdb indicates TRBD1, and absent DNA this call remains unverified. The CDR3 totals 18 residues. Germline V gene sequence: CDR1 SEHNR, CDR2 FQNEAQ (reference sequence). CDR3 loop: CASSLHPGQGAGTGELFF. The entire variable domain, with the rest obtained from reference TRBV7-9 and TRBJ2-2, is as follows: DTGVSQNPRHKITKRGQNVTFRCDPISEHNRLYWYRQTLGQGPEFLTYFQNEAQLEKSRLLSDRFSAERPKGSFSTLEIQRTEQGDSAMYLCASSLHPGQGAGTGELFFGEGSRLTVL.

This chain links TRBV20-1 with TRBJ2-5; TCRdb's D gene call, TRBD1, goes unchecked for lack of DNA. This CDR3 spans 14 amino acids. Germline lookup yields CDR1 DFQATT and CDR2 SNEGSKA (reference sequence). The chain's CDR3 is CSATDRQASGTQYF.

The V call is TRBV7-3, the J call TRBJ2-1. This CDR3 region has 12 residues. Looked up from germline, CDR1 is SGHTA and CDR2 is FQGTGA. The CDR3 loop is CASSLNGDGGFF.

The rearrangement uses TRBV28 and TRBJ1-5; TCRdb's D call, TRBD1, is unchecked because there is no DNA. Germline V gives CDR1 MDHEN, CDR2 SYDVKM. The CDR3 is 16 residues long. The CDR3 sequence is CASSPGGGYSNQPQHF.

The chain joins TRBV5-1 to TRBJ2-7. Germline V lookup: CDR1 SGHRS, CDR2 YFSETQ. There are 16 residues in the CDR3. The CDR3 here is CASSWPDGVSTYEQYF.

The chain has TRBV6-2 or TRBV6-3 and TRBJ2-1; the TRBD2 assignment by TCRdb is unverifiable without DNA. CDR3 length: 18 residues. CDR1 MNHEY and CDR2 SVGEGT come from the germline V gene. The chain's CDR3 is CASSPGLAVGQTYNEQFF.

The genes are TRBV7-9 and TRBJ1-2; the TCRdb call, TRBD1, lacks DNA for checking. The germline gives CDR1 SEHNR, CDR2 FQNEAQ (reference sequence). The CDR3 runs 16 residues. CDR3 residues: CATPSTGGQGNYGYTF.

V gene TRBV27 combines with J gene TRBJ2-7; as DNA is missing, the TRBD1 call by TCRdb cannot be tested. This CDR3 has 14 amino acids. The germline V gene has CDR1 MNHEY and CDR2 SMNVEV (reference sequence). This CDR3 is CASTPSPRVYEQYF.

V and J are TRBV25-1 and TRBJ1-1. Germline CDR1 and CDR2: MGHDK and SYGVNS. There are 12 residues in the CDR3. The CDR3 sequence is CASRSTGTEAFF.

The genes are TRBV7-6 and TRBJ2-1; TCRdb proposes TRBD1, but this gene call is untestable without DNA. Germline values: CDR1 SGHVS, CDR2 FNYEAQ. This CDR3 has 16 residues. CDR3 protein: CASSLPGAAPGNEQFF.

The gene calls are TRBV14 and TRBJ1-2. The CDR3 extends over 12 amino acids. Germline V lookup: CDR1 SGHDN, CDR2 FVKESK. CDR3 sequence: CASSRTLDGYTF.

CDR3 region: CASSVTGGTYEQYF. The gene calls are TRBV2 and TRBJ2-7; TCRdb indicates TRBD1, and absent DNA this call remains unverified. Per germline, CDR1 SNHLY and CDR2 FYNNEI. CDR3 length: 14 residues.

The V and J genes are TRBV4-1 and TRBJ2-3; TCRdb's D call of TRBD2 is untestable without DNA. This CDR3 comprises 15 residues. CDR1 and CDR2 from the germline V gene are MGHRA and YSYEKL. The CDR3 spells CASSPGLAATDTQYF.

This chain connects TRBV6-5 to TRBJ2-7; TCRdb outputs TRBD1, but without DNA this stays unchecked. The CDR3 extends over 12 amino acids. The V gene's germline CDR1 is MNHEY and CDR2 SVGAGI. The CDR3 region is CASSSTGEEQYF.

V gene TRBV15 combines with J gene TRBJ2-2. The germline gives CDR1 LNHNV, CDR2 YYDKDF (reference sequence). There are 13 residues in the CDR3. This CDR3 reads CATSRGSTGELFF. The full variable domain, its missing parts supplied by reference TRBV15 and TRBJ2-2, is DAMVIQNPRYQVTQFGKPVTLSCSQTLNHNVMYWYQQKSSQAPKLLFHYYDKDFNNEADTPDNFQSRRPNTSFCFLDIRSPGLGDTAMYLCATSRGSTGELFFGEGSRLTVL.

The V call is TRBV4-3, the J call TRBJ2-6. The CDR3 has 16 amino acids. The germline V gene has CDR1 LGHNA and CDR2 YSLEER. This CDR3 reads CASSQDASSGANVLTF.